One TCR beta chain is described in this entry. Its specificity is unknown. This CDR3 has 15 residues. CDR1 and CDR2 from the germline V gene are MNHEY and SVGAGI. After removal of 6 bases from V and 0 bases from J, the junction contained 6 bases not matched to a gene. This specimen belongs to a study of cytomegalovirus exposure and HLA in healthy donors. Overall study findings and caveats: Most subjects' HLA-A and HLA-B alleles were reportedly predicted from TCR beta sequences. In terms of immune exposure information, only CMV serostatus was available.

Donors sampled were nominally healthy, though unrecorded immune exposures were likely. The PCR employed 60 Vbeta primers together with 13 Jbeta primers. Method: immunoSEQ multiplex PCR; TCRdb's copy keeps in-frame clones and lacks some. This sample has roughly 170,000 clones, with around 86% found just once. J is TRBJ2-7 and V is TRBV6-5, with 9 bases identical to TRBD2. Input material: PBMCs. The receptor was derived from a middle-aged man in good health and CMV-seronegative. Written as DNA, the CDR3 is TGTGCCAGCAGGGGGGCGGGAGGGTACTCCTACGAGCAGTACTTC. Its translation: CASRGAGGYSYEQYF.